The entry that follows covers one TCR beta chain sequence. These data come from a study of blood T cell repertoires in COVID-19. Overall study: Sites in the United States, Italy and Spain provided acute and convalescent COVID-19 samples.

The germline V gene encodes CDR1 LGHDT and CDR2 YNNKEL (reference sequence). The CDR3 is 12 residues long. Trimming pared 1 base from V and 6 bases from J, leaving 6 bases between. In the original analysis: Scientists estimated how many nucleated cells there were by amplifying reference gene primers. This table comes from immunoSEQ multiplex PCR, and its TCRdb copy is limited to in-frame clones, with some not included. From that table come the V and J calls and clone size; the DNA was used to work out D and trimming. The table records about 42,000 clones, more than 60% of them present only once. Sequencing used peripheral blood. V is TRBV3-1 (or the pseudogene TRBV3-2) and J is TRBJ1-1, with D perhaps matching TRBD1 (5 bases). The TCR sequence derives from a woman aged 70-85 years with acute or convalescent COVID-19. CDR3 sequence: CASSQGGAEAFF. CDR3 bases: TGTGCCAGCAGCCAAGGGGGGGCTGAAGCTTTCTTT.